Listed below are T cell receptor beta chains from one sample, sequenced in a study of cytomegalovirus exposure and HLA in healthy donors. Sequenced by immunoSEQ multiplex PCR; TCRdb stores in-frame clones only, minus some. The data hold more than 60,000 clones, with approximately 79% observed a single time. Sequencing used PBMCs. Source of these receptors: a woman aged 25-40 years in good health and CMV-seronegative. Both conserved end residues are part of each CDR3. A D gene is named only where the DNA matches it firmly. The size field is filled for only some rows; it gives once, few, many or a size class.

CDR3nt,CDR3aa,j_gene,abundance,v_gene,d_gene
TGTGCCAGTAGTATTGGGACAGCCCAAGAGACCCAGTACTTC,CASSIGTAQETQYF,TRBJ2-5,-,TRBV19,TRBD1
TGTGCCAGTAGTACGGACGCGGGTTCCTACGAGCAGTACTTC,CASSTDAGSYEQYF,TRBJ2-7,-,TRBV19,-
TGTGCCAGCAGCTCCGTACTGGCGGGAGGGCCCGGGGAGCTGTTTTTT,CASSSVLAGGPGELFF,TRBJ2-2,-,TRBV7-8,TRBD2
TGCAGCATCAATGGGGCAGACTATGAGCAGTTCTTC,CSINGADYEQFF,TRBJ2-1,-,TRBV29-1,-
TGTGCCAGCAGCGTCGGGACTAGCGGGGGGAGAACCGGGGAGCTGTTTTTT,CASSVGTSGGRTGELFF,TRBJ2-2,-,TRBV7-2,TRBD2
TGCAGTGCTATCAAGGGGGAGACCCAGTACTTC,CSAIKGETQYF,TRBJ2-5,-,TRBV20-1,-
TGTGCCAGCAGCGTAGCAGTACAAGAGACCCAGTACTTC,CASSVAVQETQYF,TRBJ2-5,-,TRBV9,-
TGTGCCAGCAGTTACTCGCGGGCCGGGGAGCTGTTTTTT,CASSYSRAGELFF,TRBJ2-2,-,TRBV6-5,-
TGCGCCAGCAGCCCCTTCGGGGGGATCCTCTCACCCACAGATACGCAGTATTTT,CASSPFGGILSPTDTQYF,TRBJ2-3,-,TRBV5-1,TRBD2
TGTGCCAGTAGTATACCGGGACTTCACTATGGCTACACCTTC,CASSIPGLHYGYTF,TRBJ1-2,-,TRBV19,-
TGTGCCAGTAGTGAGTTTTATGGCTACACCTTC,CASSEFYGYTF,TRBJ1-2,-,TRBV19,-
TGTGCCAGTAGTATCGAGGGCCCAGCTAACTATGGCTACACCTTC,CASSIEGPANYGYTF,TRBJ1-2,few,TRBV19,-
TGCGCCAGCAGCCAGGGGTTAGGGGGGGCAGGGACCGGGGAGCTGTTTTTT,CASSQGLGGAGTGELFF,TRBJ2-2,once,TRBV4-1,-
TGTGCCAGCAGCCCGCCGGGACTAGCGGGAGGAGAGCAGTTCTTC,CASSPPGLAGGEQFF,TRBJ2-1,-,TRBV7-9,TRBD2
TGTGCCAGCAGTCAGGCGTCTGGAAACACCATATATTTT,CASSQASGNTIYF,TRBJ1-3,few,TRBV2,-
TGTGCCAGCAGTTACTCTAGGGGGAACACTGAAGCTTTCTTT,CASSYSRGNTEAFF,TRBJ1-1,-,TRBV6-5,-
TGTGCCAGCAGCCCCACAGGGGGATACGAGCAGTACTTC,CASSPTGGYEQYF,TRBJ2-7,-,TRBV5-6,TRBD1
TGTGCCAGCTCACCCCCTAATAAGGCTCGTCAGGGGCACGATGGCTACACCTTC,CASSPPNKARQGHDGYTF,TRBJ1-2,once,TRBV18,-
TGTGCCAGTAGTATTGGGGGACTACCTCACAATGAGCAGTTCTTC,CASSIGGLPHNEQFF,TRBJ2-1,-,TRBV19,TRBD2
TGTGCCAGTAGCTTTAGCGGGAGTCTCGGAGAGACCCAGTACTTC,CASSFSGSLGETQYF,TRBJ2-5,-,TRBV19,TRBD2
TGTGCTAGTGGTTTGGTACTAGGGAAGGGCACCGGGGAGCTGTTTTTT,CASGLVLGKGTGELFF,TRBJ2-2,-,TRBV12-5,-
TGCGCCAGCAGCTTGGAGGGGGTCAGCAATCAGCCCCAGTATTTT,CASSLEGVSNQPQYF,TRBJ2-3,once,TRBV5-1,-
TGTGCCAGCAGCGGAAGAGACAGGGGGCTGAGGGACGGGGAGCTGTTTTTT,CASSGRDRGLRDGELFF,TRBJ2-2,-,TRBV5-6,TRBD1
TGCAGCGTCCACAGGGAGACCCAGTACTTC,CSVHRETQYF,TRBJ2-5,-,TRBV29-1,-
TGTGCCAGCAGCTTGGACAGGGGCACTGAAGCTTTCTTT,CASSLDRGTEAFF,TRBJ1-1,-,TRBV5-8,TRBD1
TGCGCCAGCAGCTTGGAAGGACAGAACACTGAAGCTTTCTTT,CASSLEGQNTEAFF,TRBJ1-1,-,TRBV5-1,-
TGTGCCAGCAGTTATCGGGGGGTGAACACTGAAGCTTTCTTT,CASSYRGVNTEAFF,TRBJ1-1,few,TRBV6-5,-